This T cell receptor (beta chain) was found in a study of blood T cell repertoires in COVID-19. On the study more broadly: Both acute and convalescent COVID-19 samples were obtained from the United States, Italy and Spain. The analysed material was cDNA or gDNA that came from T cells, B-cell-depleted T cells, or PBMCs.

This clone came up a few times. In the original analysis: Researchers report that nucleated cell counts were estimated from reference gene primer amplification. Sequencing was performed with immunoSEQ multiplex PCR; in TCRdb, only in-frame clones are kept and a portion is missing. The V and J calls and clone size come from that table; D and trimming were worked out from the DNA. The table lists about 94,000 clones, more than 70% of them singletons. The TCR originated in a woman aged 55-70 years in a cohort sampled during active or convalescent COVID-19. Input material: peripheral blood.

CDR3 in DNA: TGTGCCAGCAGCCGACTAGCGGGAGCCGCGAACACCGGGGAGCTGTTTTTT. This translates into CASSRLAGAANTGELFF. V is TRBV11-3 and J is TRBJ2-2, with 12 bases matching TRBD2. Per germline, CDR1 SGHNT and CDR2 YENEEA. The CDR3 consists of 17 residues. J gave up 0 bases and V 5 bases, and 4 bases lay outside the gene matches.